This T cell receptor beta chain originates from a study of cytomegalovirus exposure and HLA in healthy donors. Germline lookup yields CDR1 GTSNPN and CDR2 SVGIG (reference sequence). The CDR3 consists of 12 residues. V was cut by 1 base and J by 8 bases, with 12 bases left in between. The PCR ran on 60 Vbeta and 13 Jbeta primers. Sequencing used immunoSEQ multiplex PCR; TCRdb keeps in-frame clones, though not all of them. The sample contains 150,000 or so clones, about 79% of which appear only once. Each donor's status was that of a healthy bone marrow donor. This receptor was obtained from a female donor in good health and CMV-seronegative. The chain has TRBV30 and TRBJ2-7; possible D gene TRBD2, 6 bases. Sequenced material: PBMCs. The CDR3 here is CAWSGSGDQQYF. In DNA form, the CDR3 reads TGTGCCTGGAGTGGGTCGGGGGACCAGCAGTACTTC.